These T cell receptor beta chains were read from a single sample in a study of blood T cell repertoires in COVID-19. Some clones are missing from TCRdb's copy, which holds only in-frame ones; the method was immunoSEQ multiplex PCR. Of roughly 140,000 clones in the sample, roughly 80% are singletons; the top ten hold around 7.8%. Sequencing input: PBMCs or T cells enriched from blood (not recorded which). These receptors all come from a man aged 45 to 65 who had recovered from COVID-19. Both conserved end residues are part of each CDR3. The order of the fields is J gene, V gene, clone size, D gene, CDR3 DNA, CDR3 protein. The D gene is left open where the match is weak. The listing skips clone size in some rows; elsewhere it reads once, few, many or a size class.

TRBJ2-3	TRBV12-5	.	TRBD2	TGTGCTAGTGGTTTGGCGCGGGGGGGCCTTACGCAGTATTTT	CASGLARGGLTQYF
TRBJ1-6	TRBV7-2	.	.	TGTGCCAGCAGCTGGGGGGGGGTGTTCCACTTT	CASSWGGVFHF
TRBJ1-6	TRBV30	.	.	TGTGCCTGCCACGTACCGGGACAAGGGAATTCACCCCTCCACTTT	CACHVPGQGNSPLHF
TRBJ2-7	TRBV6-5	.	.	TGTGCCAGCAGCCCCGGGGGTACCGTCTACGAGCAGTACTTC	CASSPGGTVYEQYF
TRBJ1-2	TRBV29-1	few	.	TGCAGCGTTGTGGGGGGGCAGAATTCCCATGGCTACACCTTC	CSVVGGQNSHGYTF
TRBJ2-7	TRBV6-5	.	TRBD1	TGTGCCAGCAGTTACTCGTCGGGACAGGTCACCTACGAGCAGTACTTC	CASSYSSGQVTYEQYF
TRBJ2-7	TRBV4-1	.	TRBD1	TGCGCCAGCAGCCAAGAAGGCAGGGGGAGAACTTACGAGCAGTACTTC	CASSQEGRGRTYEQYF
TRBJ2-1	TRBV7-3	.	TRBD2	TGTGCCAGCAGCTTTAGCGGGGGGAACAATGAGCAGTTCTTC	CASSFSGGNNEQFF
TRBJ2-7	TRBV5-5	.	.	TGTGCCAGCAGCACCCGACAGGAATTACGATCCTACGAGCAGTACTTC	CASSTRQELRSYEQYF
TRBJ1-5	TRBV20-1	.	.	TGCAGTGCTAGTCTCGGGACAAATCAGCCCCAGCATTTT	CSASLGTNQPQHF
TRBJ1-2	TRBV19	.	.	TGTGCCAGTGGCGGCAGTCTGGGCTACACCTTC	CASGGSLGYTF
TRBJ2-3	TRBV4-2	.	TRBD1	TGTGCCAGCAGCAGGACAGGGGGAGGCACAGATACGCAGTATTTT	CASSRTGGGTDTQYF
TRBJ1-1	TRBV7-2	.	.	TGTGCCAGCAGCCCAGGACACGCGAACACTGAAGCTTTCTTT	CASSPGHANTEAFF
TRBJ2-1	TRBV7-2	.	TRBD2	TGTGCCAGCAGCTTGGCAGGACTAGCGGGGGGTAATGAGCAGTTCTTC	CASSLAGLAGGNEQFF
TRBJ1-1	TRBV18	.	.	TGTGCCAGCTCACCACCGATCAGGGTAAAGCTTCTTGGTGAAGCTTTCTTT	CASSPPIRVKLLGEAFF
TRBJ2-2	TRBV11-2	once	.	TGTGCCAGCAGCCTCGGTCAGGGCCCCGGGGAGCTGTTTTTT	CASSLGQGPGELFF
TRBJ1-4	TRBV7-2	.	.	TGTGCCAGCAGCCTCACAGTGAATATTAATGAAAAACTGTTTTTT	CASSLTVNINEKLFF
TRBJ1-2	TRBV3-1/TRBV3-2	.	TRBD1	TGTGCCAGCAGCCAGAGGGACAGGGGCTATGGCTACACCTTC	CASSQRDRGYGYTF
TRBJ1-3	TRBV2	once	.	TGTGCCAGCGGAGGGCCCTCTGGAAACACCATATATTTT	CASGGPSGNTIYF
TRBJ1-2	TRBV6-2/TRBV6-3	.	.	TGTGCCAGCAGTAGAGACTTCGGGGGGAACTATGGCTACACCTTC	CASSRDFGGNYGYTF
TRBJ1-1	TRBV7-6	few	.	TGTGCCAGCAGCGGGGGGTCCGGACCTGAAGCTTTCTTT	CASSGGSGPEAFF
TRBJ1-5	TRBV15	many	TRBD1	TGTGCCACCAGCCCAGCATCTGCAGGGGGTCGGCCGCCCCAGCATTTT	CATSPASAGGRPPQHF
TRBJ1-2	TRBV12-3/TRBV12-4	.	.	TGTGCCAGCAGTTTAACCAGGAACTATGGCTACACCTTC	CASSLTRNYGYTF
TRBJ1-5	TRBV6-1	.	.	TGTGCCAGCAGTGATTTGGCGGGGAGTAGCAATCAGCCCCAGCATTTT	CASSDLAGSSNQPQHF
TRBJ1-5	TRBV7-8	.	.	TGTGCCAGCAGCTTAGGGCAGAACCAGCCCCAGCATTTT	CASSLGQNQPQHF